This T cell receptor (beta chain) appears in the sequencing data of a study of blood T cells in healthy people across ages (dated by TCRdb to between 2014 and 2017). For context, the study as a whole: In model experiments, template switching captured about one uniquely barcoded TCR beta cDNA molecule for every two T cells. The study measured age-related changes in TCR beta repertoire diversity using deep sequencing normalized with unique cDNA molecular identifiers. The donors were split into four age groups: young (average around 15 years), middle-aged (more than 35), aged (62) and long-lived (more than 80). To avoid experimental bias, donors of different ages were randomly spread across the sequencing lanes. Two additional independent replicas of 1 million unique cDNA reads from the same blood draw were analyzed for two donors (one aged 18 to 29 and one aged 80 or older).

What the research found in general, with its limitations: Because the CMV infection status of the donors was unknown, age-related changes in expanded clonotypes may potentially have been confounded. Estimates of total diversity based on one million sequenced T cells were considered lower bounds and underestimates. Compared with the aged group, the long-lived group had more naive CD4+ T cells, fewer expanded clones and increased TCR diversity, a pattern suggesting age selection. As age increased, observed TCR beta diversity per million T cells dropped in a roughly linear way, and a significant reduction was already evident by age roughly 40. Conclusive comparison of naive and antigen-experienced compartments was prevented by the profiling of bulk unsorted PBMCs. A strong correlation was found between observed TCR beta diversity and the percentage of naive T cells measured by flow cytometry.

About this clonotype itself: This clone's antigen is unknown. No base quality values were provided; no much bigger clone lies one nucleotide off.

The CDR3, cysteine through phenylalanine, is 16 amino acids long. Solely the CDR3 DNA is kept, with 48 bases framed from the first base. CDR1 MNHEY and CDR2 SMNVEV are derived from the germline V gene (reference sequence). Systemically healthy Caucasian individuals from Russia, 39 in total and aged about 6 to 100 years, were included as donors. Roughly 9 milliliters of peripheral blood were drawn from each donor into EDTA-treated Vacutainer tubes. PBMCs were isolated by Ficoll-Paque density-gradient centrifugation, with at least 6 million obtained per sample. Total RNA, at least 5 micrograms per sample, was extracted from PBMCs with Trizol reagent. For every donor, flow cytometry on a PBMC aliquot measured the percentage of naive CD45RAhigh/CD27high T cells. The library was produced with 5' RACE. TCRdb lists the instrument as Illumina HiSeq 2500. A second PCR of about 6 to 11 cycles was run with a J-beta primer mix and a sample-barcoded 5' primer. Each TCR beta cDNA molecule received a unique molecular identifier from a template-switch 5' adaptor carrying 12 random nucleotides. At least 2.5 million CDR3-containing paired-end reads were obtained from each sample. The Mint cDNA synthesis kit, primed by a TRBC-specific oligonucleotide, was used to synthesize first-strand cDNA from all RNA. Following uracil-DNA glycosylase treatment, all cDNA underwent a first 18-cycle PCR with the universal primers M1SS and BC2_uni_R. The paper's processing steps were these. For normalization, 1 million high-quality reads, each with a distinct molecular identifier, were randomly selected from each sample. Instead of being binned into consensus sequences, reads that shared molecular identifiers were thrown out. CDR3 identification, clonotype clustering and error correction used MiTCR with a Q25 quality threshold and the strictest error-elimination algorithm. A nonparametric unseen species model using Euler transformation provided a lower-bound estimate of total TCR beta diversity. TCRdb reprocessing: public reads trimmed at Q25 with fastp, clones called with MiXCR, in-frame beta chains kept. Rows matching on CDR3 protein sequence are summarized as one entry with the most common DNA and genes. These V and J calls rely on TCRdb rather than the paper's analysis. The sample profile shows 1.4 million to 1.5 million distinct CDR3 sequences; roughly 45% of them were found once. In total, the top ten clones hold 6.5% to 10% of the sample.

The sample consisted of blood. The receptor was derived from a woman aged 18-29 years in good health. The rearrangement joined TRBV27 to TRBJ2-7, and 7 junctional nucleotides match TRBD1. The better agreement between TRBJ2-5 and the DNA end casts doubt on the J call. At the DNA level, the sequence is TGTGCCAGCAGTTCGCTGACAGGGTTGGACGGGGAGACCCAGTACTTC. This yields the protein CASSSLTGLDGETQYF.